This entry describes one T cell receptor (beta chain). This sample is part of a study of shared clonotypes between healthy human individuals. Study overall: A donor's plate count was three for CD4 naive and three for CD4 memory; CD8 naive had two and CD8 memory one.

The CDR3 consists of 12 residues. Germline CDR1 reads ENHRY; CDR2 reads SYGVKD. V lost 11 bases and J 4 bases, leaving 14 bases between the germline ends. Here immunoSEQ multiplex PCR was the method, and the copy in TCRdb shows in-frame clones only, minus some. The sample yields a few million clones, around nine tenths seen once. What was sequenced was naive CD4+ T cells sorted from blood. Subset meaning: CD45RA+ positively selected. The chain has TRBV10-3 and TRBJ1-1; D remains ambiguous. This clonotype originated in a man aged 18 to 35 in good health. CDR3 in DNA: TGTGCCGCTACAGCCACGGGCACTGAAGCTTTCTTT. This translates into CAATATGTEAFF.